This TCR beta chain was documented in a study of beta chain features in type 1 diabetes. The sample holds a few counts of this clone. Its antigen remains unknown. Expressed TCRB transcripts got sequenced, as all isolated RNA was reverse transcribed. Sequenced by immunoSEQ multiplex PCR; TCRdb stores in-frame clones only, minus some. The repertoire includes 150,000 or so clones, 9.2% of them detected once, and approximately 0.68% sits in the top ten. Overall study results and limits: When Type 1 diabetes patients were examined, their TCRB CDR3s proved moderately but significantly shorter in all four CD4+ subsets.

The sequence came from a man younger than 35 in good health. The sequenced sample was central memory CD4+ T cells from blood.

This chain's CDR3 is CASSPRGGDTEAFF. The CDR3 DNA follows: TGTGCCAGCTCACCACGGGGAGGGGACACTGAAGCTTTCTTT. The chain combines TRBV18 with TRBJ1-1; D possibly corresponds to TRBD1 (5 bases). V lost 1 base, J lost 3 bases, and 9 bases lay in between. The germline gives CDR1 KGHSH, CDR2 LQKENI. The CDR3 has 14 residues.